This TCR beta chain was captured by sequencing in a study of cytomegalovirus exposure and HLA in healthy donors. Findings of the study overall: Presence/absence results assume similar sequencing depth per donor, which may not hold. Later analysis identified several of the most significant clusters that appeared linked to common viral pathogens. Analysis was carried out at a later point, and it linked a missense DCLRE1C variant to TCR beta V- and J-gene trimming.

Germline-derived CDR1 and CDR2 are SQVTM and ANQGSEA. The CDR3 consists of 16 residues. V lost 0 bases and J lost 1, with 15 bases in between. Turning to this clone: Its antigen remains unidentified.

PCR employed 60 Vbeta and 13 Jbeta primers. Profiling relied on immunoSEQ multiplex PCR, and the TCRdb table lists in-frame clones only, not all of them. The table includes about 120,000 clones, under 90% detected once. The chain joins TRBV29-1 to TRBJ2-5, with a possible D match to TRBD1 (5 bases). This TCR derives from a female donor in good health and CMV-seropositive. The specimen was PBMCs. This CDR3 reads CSVEDWAGYSQETQYF. The CDR3 nucleotides are TGCAGCGTTGAAGATTGGGCAGGGTATTCCCAAGAGACCCAGTACTTC.